The next 12 T cell receptor beta chains were all read from a single sample in a study of T cell responses to AZD1222 COVID-19 vaccine. TCRdb's copy holds only in-frame clones and misses some; the assay was immunoSEQ multiplex PCR. The sample shows 190,000 or so clones, roughly 92% of them seen only once. The specimen was peripheral blood, collected 28 days after the second AZD1222 dose. These TCRs come from an adult who received the AZD1222 COVID-19 vaccine.

The J gene is TRBJ1-6, the V gene TRBV28, with no clear D. The V gene lost 6 bases and the J gene lost 7 bases, with 10 bases spanning the gap. This CDR3 spans 13 amino acids. CDR1 MDHEN and CDR2 SYDVKM come from the germline V gene. The CDR3 loop reads CASRSDGNSPLHF. The CDR3 DNA is TGTGCCAGCAGGTCGGACGGGAATTCACCCCTCCACTTT.

The CDR3 DNA reads TGTGCCAGCAGCTTAGACAGGGTACCTGGCTACACCTTC. Amino acids: CASSLDRVPGYTF. V and J are TRBV5-8 and TRBJ1-2, with 7 bases lining up with TRBD1. V was clipped by 2 bases and J by 7 bases; unmatched bases: 5. This CDR3 comprises 13 residues. Germline V gene lookup returns CDR1 SGHTS and CDR2 YDEGEE.

CDR3 DNA: TGTGCCACGAAACAGAGGGCCATGGGAAACTATGGCTACACCTTC. Encoded protein: CATKQRAMGNYGYTF. The chain uses TRBV19 and TRBJ1-2; D ambiguous. Germline CDR1 reads LNHDA; CDR2 reads SQIVND (reference sequence). V lost 10 bases and J 2 bases, leaving 20 bases between the germline ends. The CDR3 is 15 amino acids. The full variable domain, rest sourced from reference TRBV19 and TRBJ1-2, is DGGITQSPKYLFRKEGQNVTLSCEQNLNHDAMYWYRQDPGQGLRLIYYSQIVNDFQKGDIAEGYSVSREKKESFPLTVTSAQKNPTAFYLCATKQRAMGNYGYTFGSGTRLTVV.

This chain connects TRBV2 to TRBJ1-4; D possibly corresponds to TRBD1 (5 bases). The V and J ends lost 6 bases and 7 bases respectively, with 6 bases between them. This CDR3 comprises 11 residues. Germline CDR1 is SNHLY and CDR2 is FYNNEI. The CDR3 is CASRQAEKLFF. The CDR3, as DNA: TGTGCCAGCAGACAGGCTGAAAAACTGTTTTTT.

The chain has TRBV10-3 and TRBJ1-4; D uncertain. V was trimmed by 4 bases and J by 0 bases, leaving 9 bases between them. Germline V gene data show CDR1 as ENHRY and CDR2 as SYGVKD. The CDR3 sequence is 15 residues long. The CDR3 reads CAISGDIATNEKLFF. In DNA form, the CDR3 reads TGTGCCATCAGTGGCGACATCGCAACTAATGAAAAACTGTTTTTT.

The chain carries TRBV6-6 and TRBJ2-7; D is undetermined. In germline, CDR1 is MNHNY, CDR2 SVGAGI (reference sequence). Trimming took off 2 bases at V and 10 bases at J, with 9 bases between the two ends. This CDR3 contains 11 residues. CDR3 amino acids: CASSYKTDQYF. The DNA for the CDR3 is TGTGCCAGCAGTTACAAGACCGACCAGTACTTC.

CDR3 sequence reads: CASSAGTLLGYTF. The DNA for the CDR3 is TGTGCCAGCAGTGCCGGGACTCTACTGGGCTACACCTTC. This chain connects TRBV6-2 or TRBV6-3 to TRBJ1-2; TRBD1 might be the D (5 bases). Germline values: CDR1 MNHEY, CDR2 SVGEGT. The germline V and J ends were trimmed by 5 bases and 8 bases, with 15 bases remaining between them. The length of the CDR3 is 13 residues.

This chain links TRBV28 with TRBJ1-2; D is uncertain. The V gene lost 6 bases and the J gene lost 7 bases, with 6 bases spanning the gap. Germline V gene data show CDR1 as MDHEN and CDR2 as SYDVKM. The CDR3 has 10 amino acids. The CDR3: CASRDRGYTF. The CDR3 region has the DNA TGTGCCAGCAGAGACCGTGGCTACACCTTC.

The V gene is TRBV10-3, the J gene TRBJ1-3, with D perhaps TRBD1 (6 bases). Germline V gene lookup returns CDR1 ENHRY and CDR2 SYGVKD. The CDR3 sequence is 14 residues long. V was trimmed by 1 base and J by 10 bases, leaving 14 bases between them. CDR3 sequence: CAISEYRDKGTIYF. As DNA, the CDR3 is TGTGCCATCAGTGAGTACCGGGACAAGGGGACCATATATTTT.

The chain recombines TRBV14 with TRBJ1-2, with 8 positions matching TRBD1. The CDR3 extends over 15 amino acids. CDR1 and CDR2 from the germline V gene are SGHDN and FVKESK. V gave up 1 base and J gave up 5 bases; unmatched junction bases: 6. In DNA, the CDR3 is TGTGCCAGCAGCCAAGTGGGGACAGGATCGTATGGCTACACCTTC. Translated, it gives CASSQVGTGSYGYTF.

V and J are TRBV6-6 and TRBJ1-5, with D uncertain. Trimming shortened V by 6 bases and J by 1 base, and 10 bases separated the two germline ends. Looked up from germline, CDR1 is MNHNY and CDR2 is SVGAGI (reference sequence). This CDR3 contains 14 residues. DNA of the CDR3: TGTGCCAGCAGCCTTGTGAGAAGCAATCAGCCCCAGCATTTT. Its translation: CASSLVRSNQPQHF.

This sequence joins TRBV25-1 and TRBJ2-2, with unresolved D. Germline V gene lookup returns CDR1 MGHDK and CDR2 SYGVNS. This CDR3 spans 13 amino acids. The germline V and J ends were trimmed by 5 bases and 5 bases, with 9 bases remaining between them. The CDR3 DNA follows: TGTGCCAGCAGTAGAGTCTTGACCGGGGAGCTGTTTTTT. This encodes CASSRVLTGELFF.